This TCR beta chain originates from a study of cytomegalovirus exposure and HLA in healthy donors. Amplification used 60 Vbeta primers and 13 Jbeta primers. The protocol was immunoSEQ multiplex PCR, while the TCRdb copy is restricted to in-frame clones and leaves out a portion. The data contain around 72,000 clones, 65% to 70% of them seen just once; the ten biggest clones take up about a fifth. Findings and limits, study-wide: The authors reported that TCR beta sequences could predict HLA-A and HLA-B alleles. These predictions were accurate for most subjects in the first cohort.

This clone was seen more than once but under ten times. Its antigen is unknown. This CDR3 is 14 amino acids long. Trimming pared 6 bases from V and 5 bases from J, leaving 13 bases between. Germline CDR1 and CDR2: MNHEY and SMNVEV (reference sequence). Material: PBMCs. The chain links TRBV27 to TRBJ1-4; weak D call: TRBD1 (5 bases). The TCR originated in a man aged 35 to 55 in good health and CMV-seropositive. The CDR3 sequence is CASSRYRGNEKLFF. CDR3 bases: TGTGCCAGCAGCCGCTACCGGGGGAATGAAAAACTGTTTTTT.